These 22 T cell receptor beta chains came from one sample sequenced in a study of T cell responses to AZD1222 COVID-19 vaccine (dated by TCRdb to about 2021). Library creation used the immunoSEQ multiplex PCR assay. TCRdb provides this immuneACCESS table in a form limited to in-frame rearrangements. Some clones are lacking; in checked studies, under half of them reflect an unresolved V gene, and why the rest are absent is not known. The sample data list more than 90,000 clones, and 90% of these were observed just once. The ten biggest clones cover 1% to 1.5% of the sample. The sample's time point label, in plain terms: baseline before first vaccination. The specimen comprised peripheral blood, sampled on day 0 of AZD1222 vaccination. These receptors were collected from an adult in good health.

This clone came up once. The V gene is TRBV10-3, the J gene TRBJ1-4, with 9 bases matching TRBD1. Germline V gives CDR1 ENHRY, CDR2 SYGVKD. V shed 6 bases, J shed 7 bases, and the junction held 6 bases outside the gene matches. The CDR3 consists of 14 residues. Here the CDR3 DNA reads TGTGCCATCAGAGGACAGGGGCTAGGTGAAAAACTGTTTTTT. This encodes CAIRGQGLGEKLFF.

The chain recombines TRBV27 with TRBJ1-1; D is unresolved. CDR3 length equals 15 residues. The V gene lost 1 base and the J gene lost 1 base, with 10 bases spanning the gap. Germline lookup yields CDR1 MNHEY and CDR2 SMNVEV (reference sequence). The DNA for the CDR3 is TGTGCCAGCAGTTTATTCGGCAGGCCGAACACTGAAGCTTTCTTT. Its translation is CASSLFGRPNTEAFF.

This chain connects TRBV28 to TRBJ2-3; TRBD1 aligns across 10 bases. The germline gives CDR1 MDHEN, CDR2 SYDVKM. This CDR3 has 16 amino acids. V gave up 5 bases and J gave up 3 bases; unmatched junction bases: 8. CDR3 protein: CASSEIRDRGTDTQYF. The DNA of the CDR3 is TGTGCCAGCAGTGAGATCCGGGACAGGGGTACAGATACGCAGTATTTT. Looking up the rest from reference TRBV28 and TRBJ2-3 gives the full variable domain: DVKVTQSSRYLVKRTGEKVFLECVQDMDHENMFWYRQDPGLGLRLIYFSYDVKMKEKGDIPEGYSVSREKKERFSLILESASTNQTSMYLCASSEIRDRGTDTQYFGPGTRLTVL.

This clone was observed a single time. The chain links TRBV18 to TRBJ1-6; TRBD1 is a possible D gene (5 bases). The CDR3 runs 16 residues. V was shortened by 3 bases and J by 5 bases, with 14 bases between the two germline ends. The germline V gene encodes CDR1 KGHSH and CDR2 LQKENI. In nucleotides, the CDR3 is TGTGCCAGCTCACCCGTGGGACGCGGTAATAATTCACCCCTCCACTTT. It specifies CASSPVGRGNNSPLHF.

A few counts support this clone. This chain links TRBV6-5 with TRBJ2-7; D remains unclear. V lost 2 bases to trimming and J lost 2 bases, with 7 bases between them. This CDR3 contains 13 residues. Germline CDR1 is MNHEY and CDR2 is SVGAGI. CDR3 residues: CASSYNSAYEQYF. Here the CDR3 DNA reads TGTGCCAGCAGTTACAATAGTGCCTACGAGCAGTACTTC.

The V call is TRBV18, the J call TRBJ2-7; D uncertain. The germline CDR1 and CDR2 sequences are KGHSH and LQKENI. The CDR3 length is 12 residues. The V gene lost 6 bases and the J gene lost 1 base, with 7 bases spanning the gap. The CDR3 nucleotides read TGTGCCAGCTCCTCCATATCCTACGAGCAGTACTTC. Its protein product is CASSSISYEQYF.

This chain joins TRBV28 and TRBJ2-3; D remains ambiguous. CDR3 size: 12 residues. The germline V gene has CDR1 MDHEN and CDR2 SYDVKM. V lost 8 bases, J lost 4 bases, and 10 bases lay in between. The CDR3 protein is CASGPGPDTQYF. CDR3 DNA sequence: TGTGCCAGCGGACCGGGTCCAGATACGCAGTATTTT.

The chain is built from TRBV10-3 and TRBJ2-1, with 8 positions matching TRBD2. The CDR3 loop spans 15 amino acids. V gave up 10 bases and J gave up 4 bases; unmatched junction bases: 12. Germline CDR1 is ENHRY and CDR2 is SYGVKD. This chain's CDR3 is CATITGGGLYNEQFF. DNA of the CDR3: TGTGCCACCATAACGGGCGGGGGGTTGTACAATGAGCAGTTCTTC.

This clone showed up just once. The gene calls are TRBV7-8 and TRBJ1-2; no definite D call. V dropped 6 bases and J dropped 4 bases, with 15 bases sitting between them. This CDR3 comprises 14 residues. CDR1 is SGHVS and CDR2 is FQNEAQ in the germline V gene. The chain's CDR3 is CASRKEAISYGYTF. CDR3 nucleotide sequence: TGTGCCAGCAGGAAGGAGGCAATATCCTATGGCTACACCTTC.

This CDR3 reads CASSGGTVYSNQPQHF. The DNA for the CDR3 is TGTGCCAGCAGCGGGGGGACAGTTTATAGCAATCAGCCCCAGCATTTT. The chain combines TRBV7-9 with TRBJ1-5, with 7 bases lining up with TRBD1. V was pared by 5 bases and J by 0 bases, with 7 bases of the junction left unmatched. There are 16 residues in the CDR3. The germline CDR1 and CDR2 sequences are SEHNR and FQNEAQ (reference sequence). Full variable domain (missing parts from reference TRBV7-9 and TRBJ1-5): DTGVSQNPRHKITKRGQNVTFRCDPISEHNRLYWYRQTLGQGPEFLTYFQNEAQLEKSRLLSDRFSAERPKGSFSTLEIQRTEQGDSAMYLCASSGGTVYSNQPQHFGDGTRLSIL.

The chain has TRBV3-1 (or the pseudogene TRBV3-2) and TRBJ1-6; no definite D call. CDR1 LGHDT and CDR2 YNNKEL come from the germline V gene (reference sequence). The CDR3 has 14 amino acids. V lost 7 bases and J lost 5, with 12 bases in between. CDR3: CASTLRAHNSPLHF. CDR3 in DNA: TGTGCCAGCACCTTACGAGCCCATAATTCACCCCTCCACTTT.

This chain joins TRBV6-1 and TRBJ1-1, with TRBD1 identical over 7 bases. CDR3 size: 16 residues. V trimming: 0 bases; J trimming: 4 bases; junction bases outside the gene matches: 8. Germline CDR1 and CDR2: MNHNS and SASEGT. CDR3 in amino acids: CASSEALDRVATEAFF. DNA for the CDR3: TGTGCCAGCAGTGAAGCGCTCGACAGGGTGGCCACTGAAGCTTTCTTT.

This chain connects TRBV3-1 (or the pseudogene TRBV3-2) to TRBJ1-2; 8 bases are a match to TRBD1. This CDR3 region has 14 residues. The ends lost 3 bases at V and 6 bases at J; junction bases unmatched: 6. Germline values: CDR1 LGHDT, CDR2 YNNKEL (reference sequence). The CDR3 protein is CASSHIQGGDGYTF. The CDR3 nucleotides read TGTGCCAGCAGCCACATACAGGGGGGAGATGGCTACACCTTC.

The J gene is TRBJ1-1, the V gene TRBV7-9, with 8 bases fitting TRBD1. Looked up from germline, CDR1 is SEHNR and CDR2 is FQNEAQ (reference sequence). V was pared by 5 bases and J by 3 bases, with 2 bases of the junction left unmatched. The CDR3 runs to 13 residues. The chain's CDR3 is CASSATGDTEAFF. In DNA, the CDR3 is TGTGCCAGCAGCGCGACAGGGGACACTGAAGCTTTCTTT.

This chain uses TRBV7-3 with TRBJ2-2; a possible D gene is TRBD1 (9 bases). The CDR3 is made up of 16 amino acids. From germline, CDR1 is SGHTA and CDR2 FQGTGA. V was shortened by 5 bases and J by 7 bases, with 20 bases between the two germline ends. The CDR3 loop is CASSRAGGQGVGELFF. DNA for the CDR3: TGTGCCAGCAGCCGTGCGGGGGGACAGGGTGTCGGGGAGCTGTTTTTT.

This clone was counted once. J is TRBJ1-6 and V is TRBV5-1; a weak D match, TRBD1 (5 bases). The CDR3 has 14 amino acids. Trimming left V 4 bases short and J 5 bases short, with 10 bases between. Germline lookup yields CDR1 SGHRS and CDR2 YFSETQ. The CDR3 is CASSLGPHNSPLHF. CDR3 sequence (DNA): TGCGCCAGCAGCCTGGGACCTCATAATTCACCCCTCCACTTT.

The rearrangement links TRBV27 to TRBJ1-1; D ambiguous. From germline, CDR1 is MNHEY and CDR2 SMNVEV (reference sequence). CDR3 size: 15 residues. V shed 4 bases and J shed 3 bases, with 15 bases lying between them. The CDR3 protein is CASSSRLTRYTEAFF. In nucleotides, the CDR3 is TGTGCCAGCAGTTCCCGACTGACCCGGTACACTGAAGCTTTCTTT.

This clone was found a few times. The V call is TRBV3-1 (or the pseudogene TRBV3-2), the J call TRBJ1-1; 7 bases align to TRBD1. The CDR3 is made up of 14 amino acids. With 1 base clipped from V and 11 bases from J, the junction kept 10 bases outside the gene matches. Looked up from germline, CDR1 is LGHDT and CDR2 is YNNKEL (reference sequence). CDR3 amino acids: CASSQVRQGDYAFF. Here the CDR3 DNA reads TGTGCCAGCAGCCAAGTAAGGCAGGGGGATTATGCTTTCTTT.

The rearrangement uses TRBV4-2 and TRBJ1-4, with D unresolved. The V gene's germline CDR1 is LGHNA and CDR2 YNFKEQ. The CDR3 totals 15 residues. V lost 3 bases, J lost 4 bases, and 12 bases lay in between. CDR3 loop: CASSHSTAFNEKLFF. The CDR3 bases are TGTGCCAGCAGCCACTCCACAGCGTTTAATGAAAAACTGTTTTTT.

V gene TRBV19 combines with J gene TRBJ2-6; D is unclear. CDR3 length: 13 residues. Germline assignment: CDR1 LNHDA and CDR2 SQIVND (reference sequence). Trimming left V 3 bases short and J 2 bases short, with 2 bases between. The CDR3 bases are TGTGCCAGTAGTATCACTGGGGCCAACGTCCTGACTTTC. It yields the protein CASSITGANVLTF.

This clone was seen a few times. The gene calls are TRBV7-9 and TRBJ1-1; D may be TRBD1 (6 bases). The ends were cut back, 5 bases at V and 9 bases at J, with 13 bases in the middle. The CDR3 totals 12 residues. Germline lookup yields CDR1 SEHNR and CDR2 FQNEAQ (reference sequence). The CDR3 spells CASSKGGLKAFF. The CDR3 bases are TGTGCCAGCAGCAAAGGGGGGCTGAAAGCTTTCTTT.

The gene calls are TRBV19 and TRBJ1-2, with TRBD1 matching 8 bases. The junction had 11 bases not matched to a gene; V was cut back by 7 bases and J by 4 bases. The CDR3 loop spans 15 amino acids. Germline V gene lookup returns CDR1 LNHDA and CDR2 SQIVND (reference sequence). CDR3 DNA: TGTGCCAGTAACCCAGACAGGGGAGTCGTCTATGGCTACACCTTC. This encodes CASNPDRGVVYGYTF.